These T cell receptor beta chains were read from a single sample in a study of a mutant IDH1 vaccine in newly diagnosed glioma. TCRdb's table, derived via immunoSEQ multiplex PCR, lists solely in-frame clones and lacks some. The table includes under 90,000 clones, less than 85% detected once. The starting material was PBMCs, obtained from a glioma patient treated with radiotherapy, temozolomide or both. Receptors were obtained from a man in his fifties or sixties with glioma. Each CDR3 is given with its conserved first and last residue. The D gene is left open where the match is weak. Size is omitted from some rows. Given values are once, few, many or a class for expanded clones.

size	D	V	J	CDR3	DNA
-	TRBD2	TRBV30	TRBJ2-1	CAWNKGTRVNEQFF	TGTGCCTGGAATAAAGGGACTAGAGTCAATGAGCAGTTCTTC
-	TRBD2	TRBV5-4	TRBJ2-1	CASSFKRGGPNEQFF	TGTGCCAGCAGCTTTAAGCGGGGGGGACCCAATGAGCAGTTCTTC
-	-	TRBV20-1	TRBJ2-1	CSARDGNEQFF	TGCAGTGCTAGAGATGGGAATGAGCAGTTCTTC
-	-	TRBV29-1	TRBJ2-7	CSVALTYEQYF	TGCAGCGTCGCCCTGACCTACGAGCAGTACTTC
few	-	TRBV2	TRBJ2-7	CASLPQLNEQYF	TGTGCCAGCCTCCCTCAATTGAACGAGCAGTACTTC
-	-	TRBV29-1	TRBJ2-5	CSSAGRFQETQYF	TGCAGCTCAGCAGGGAGATTCCAAGAGACCCAGTACTTC
-	-	TRBV23-1	TRBJ2-5	CASSHPSETQYF	TGCGCCAGCAGTCATCCCTCGGAGACCCAGTACTTC
once	-	TRBV5-1	TRBJ2-1	CASRTGDGQRGNEQFF	TGCGCCAGCAGGACAGGGGATGGTCAGCGGGGCAATGAGCAGTTCTTC
-	TRBD1	TRBV18	TRBJ2-5	CASSPRDREGETQYF	TGTGCCAGCTCACCCCGGGACAGGGAAGGCGAGACCCAGTACTTC
-	-	TRBV10-3	TRBJ2-5	CAISGGPRETQYF	TGTGCCATCAGTGGCGGACCGAGAGAGACCCAGTACTTC
-	-	TRBV5-1	TRBJ1-4	CASSLAASFNEKLFF	TGCGCCAGCAGCTTGGCCGCCAGCTTTAATGAAAAACTGTTTTTT
few	-	TRBV7-9	TRBJ1-1	CASSLIGRGNTEAFF	TGTGCCAGCAGCTTAATTGGCAGGGGAAACACTGAAGCTTTCTTT
-	TRBD1	TRBV4-3	TRBJ1-5	CASSQGAGDSHQPQHF	TGCGCCAGCAGCCAAGGGGCTGGGGACAGCCATCAGCCCCAGCATTTT
-	-	TRBV29-1	TRBJ2-3	CSVDRPESTDTQYF	TGCAGCGTTGATCGGCCAGAGAGCACAGATACGCAGTATTTT
-	-	TRBV13	TRBJ2-7	CASSLRRIPYEQYF	TGTGCCAGCAGCTTACGCAGGATACCCTACGAGCAGTACTTC
-	-	TRBV21-1	TRBJ1-5	CASSGGGRDQPQHF	TGTGCCAGCAGCGGGGGAGGGAGGGATCAGCCCCAGCATTTT
-	TRBD1	TRBV6-5	TRBJ2-7	CASSYSRDSYEQYF	TGTGCCAGCAGTTACTCCCGGGACAGTTACGAGCAGTACTTC
few	-	TRBV2	TRBJ2-7	CATAKGYEQYF	TGTGCGACAGCAAAAGGATACGAGCAGTACTTC
-	TRBD1	TRBV5-5	TRBJ1-1	CASSWGAGGNTEAFF	TGTGCCAGCAGCTGGGGGGCAGGGGGGAACACTGAAGCTTTCTTT
-	-	TRBV30	TRBJ2-1	CAWTSNSYNEQFF	TGTGCCTGGACCAGCAACTCCTACAATGAGCAGTTCTTC
few	TRBD1	TRBV9	TRBJ2-1	CASSVAPGGNEQFF	TGTGCCAGCAGCGTAGCGCCAGGGGGCAATGAGCAGTTCTTC
-	-	TRBV15	TRBJ1-1	CATSSQAGLGTEAFF	TGTGCCACCAGCAGCCAGGCAGGGTTGGGCACTGAAGCTTTCTTT
-	-	TRBV4-1	TRBJ2-3	CASSSRTRDSTDTQYF	TGCGCCAGCAGCTCCCGGACAAGGGACAGCACAGATACGCAGTATTTT
-	-	TRBV30	TRBJ2-1	CAWNTVPYNEQFF	TGTGCCTGGAATACAGTTCCCTACAATGAGCAGTTCTTC
-	-	TRBV30	TRBJ1-5	CAWSPIRGGGQPQHF	TGTGCCTGGAGCCCCATCCGGGGGGGCGGGCAGCCCCAGCATTTT
-	-	TRBV5-6	TRBJ1-2	CASSFYRFARGFGYTF	TGTGCCAGCAGCTTCTACCGATTTGCCCGGGGATTCGGCTACACCTTC
once	-	TRBV7-9	TRBJ2-7	CASSFPQDEQYF	TGTGCCAGCAGCTTCCCCCAGGACGAGCAGTACTTC
few	-	TRBV5-1	TRBJ2-5	CASSLGKSTQYF	TGCGCCAGCAGCTTGGGCAAATCGACCCAGTACTTC
once	TRBD2	TRBV9	TRBJ2-7	CASSYSGLAGASGEQYF	TGTGCCAGCAGCTATTCCGGACTAGCGGGGGCCAGCGGCGAGCAGTACTTC
-	-	TRBV18	TRBJ1-2	CASSTNREVGNGYTF	TGTGCCAGCTCAACAAACAGGGAAGTGGGGAATGGCTACACCTTC
-	TRBD1	TRBV28	TRBJ2-7	CASSSGTGRYEQYF	TGTGCCAGCAGTTCCGGGACAGGGCGCTACGAGCAGTACTTC
-	-	TRBV2	TRBJ2-3	CASSATGDTQYF	TGTGCCAGCAGCGCTACAGGAGATACGCAGTATTTT
few	-	TRBV18	TRBJ1-3	CASSPDLSSGNTIYF	TGTGCCAGCTCACCAGACCTGAGCTCTGGAAACACCATATATTTT
-	TRBD1	TRBV2	TRBJ1-5	CASSQSTGSEQPQHF	TGTGCCAGCAGTCAATCGACAGGGTCGGAACAGCCCCAGCATTTT
-	TRBD1	TRBV6-5	TRBJ1-2	CASSRTGVGGYTF	TGTGCCAGCAGCCGCACAGGGGTGGGTGGCTACACCTTC
-	-	TRBV14	TRBJ2-7	CASSLGQYYEQYF	TGTGCCAGCAGCCTCGGACAGTACTACGAGCAGTACTTC
-	-	TRBV5-4	TRBJ2-7	CASSLPPGTLTYEQYF	TGTGCCAGCAGCCTTCCTCCGGGGACCTTAACCTACGAGCAGTACTTC
-	-	TRBV13	TRBJ2-1	CASSLGGLSWDSYNEQFF	TGTGCCAGCAGCTTAGGAGGGTTAAGTTGGGACTCCTACAATGAGCAGTTCTTC
-	TRBD1	TRBV5-1	TRBJ1-3	CASSPGTEGNTIYF	TGCGCCAGCAGCCCCGGGACAGAAGGAAACACCATATATTTT
-	-	TRBV7-2	TRBJ2-5	CASSFLLTGGQPIQETQYF	TGTGCCAGCAGCTTCCTCCTGACGGGGGGCCAACCCATTCAAGAGACCCAGTACTTC
-	-	TRBV6-6	TRBJ2-2	CASAGTDNTGELFF	TGTGCCAGCGCAGGGACGGATAACACCGGGGAGCTGTTTTTT
-	TRBD2	TRBV30	TRBJ2-1	CAWRGLAGGSEQFF	TGTGCCTGGAGAGGACTAGCGGGGGGAAGTGAGCAGTTCTTC
-	-	TRBV7-2	TRBJ2-5	CASSDLGAQETQYF	TGTGCCAGCAGCGACCTCGGGGCCCAAGAGACCCAGTACTTC
-	-	TRBV18	TRBJ1-1	CASSFGLEEAFF	TGTGCCAGCTCGTTCGGCCTCGAGGAAGCTTTCTTT
-	-	TRBV6-5	TRBJ2-1	CASSYPGGEQFF	TGTGCCAGCAGTTACCCAGGCGGGGAGCAGTTCTTC
-	-	TRBV27	TRBJ2-1	CASSTMGTDNEQFF	TGTGCCAGCAGTACAATGGGGACTGACAATGAGCAGTTCTTC
-	-	TRBV5-5	TRBJ2-1	CASSLGRGTVNNEQFF	TGTGCCAGCAGCTTGGGACGGGGAACTGTGAACAATGAGCAGTTCTTC
-	-	TRBV20-1	TRBJ1-3	CSAFTRNTIYF	TGCAGTGCTTTTACCCGGAACACCATATATTTT
-	-	TRBV7-9	TRBJ1-1	CASSLGTGTEAFF	TGTGCCAGCAGCTTAGGTACAGGCACTGAAGCTTTCTTT
once	TRBD1	TRBV5-1	TRBJ2-3	CASSLEGGRTDTQYF	TGCGCCAGCAGCTTGGAAGGGGGCCGGACAGATACGCAGTATTTT
-	TRBD1	TRBV6-5	TRBJ1-2	CASSYSVGRGLGYTF	TGTGCCAGCAGTTACTCGGTCGGCAGGGGGCTTGGCTACACCTTC